One sample yielded the 11 T cell receptor beta chains listed below, sequenced in a study of cytotoxic CD8 clonotypes in ibrutinib-treated CLL (dated by TCRdb to 2020 to 2023). The intended sense of this specimen's time point label: approximately 2 years on ibrutinib. Library generation was performed with the immunoSEQ multiplex PCR assay. TCRdb mirrors the immuneACCESS table, restricted to in-frame sequences. Some clones are absent from its copies; in checked studies, under half trace to an unresolved V gene, and the reason for the others is unknown. In this sample the table shows more than 85,000 clones, 75% to 80% of which occur a single time. 20% to 25% of the sample lies in the top ten. The input for sequencing was PBMCs, taken after 24 months of ibrutinib treatment. The source is a human donor with chronic lymphocytic leukemia.

The genes are TRBV7-2 and TRBJ1-5, with D perhaps matching TRBD1 (6 bases). Germline V gene lookup returns CDR1 SGHTA and CDR2 FQGNSA. This CDR3 has 15 amino acids. V lost 5 bases to trimming and J lost 1 base, with 12 bases between them. CDR3 coding DNA: TGTGCCAGCAGCGCCCAACAGGGAAGCAATCAGCCCCAGCATTTT. Encoded protein: CASSAQQGSNQPQHF.

V is TRBV6-1 and J is TRBJ1-1; the D is unclear. Trimming removed 4 bases from V and 14 bases from J, with 23 bases in between. The CDR3 length is 14 residues. The germline V gene has CDR1 MNHNS and CDR2 SASEGT. The CDR3 spells CASSGTEVRHLGFF. The CDR3 nucleotides are TGTGCCAGCAGTGGGACCGAGGTACGCCACTTAGGGTTCTTT.

The chain links TRBV5-1 to TRBJ1-2; 8 nucleotides line up with TRBD1. Per the germline V gene, CDR1 is SGHRS and CDR2 is YFSETQ. The V and J ends lost 4 bases and 1 base, in that order; junction bases with no gene match: 3. The CDR3 has 14 amino acids. CDR3 nucleotides: TGCGCCAGCAGCCTACAGGGGGATAACTATGGCTACACCTTC. It is translated as CASSLQGDNYGYTF. The full variable domain, in which reference TRBV5-1 and TRBJ1-2 provide the parts outside the CDR3, is KAGVTQTPRYLIKTRGQQVTLSCSPISGHRSVSWYQQTPGQGLQFLFEYFSETQRNKGNFPGRFSGRQFSNSRSEMNVSTLELGDSALYLCASSLQGDNYGYTFGSGTRLTVV.

The V call is TRBV15, the J call TRBJ2-3, with no clear D. CDR1 and CDR2 (germline): LNHNV, YYDKDF (reference sequence). The CDR3 runs to 12 residues. Trimming removed 1 base from V and 7 bases from J, with 6 bases in between. For the CDR3, the DNA is TGTGCCACCAGCAGAGGAGCCAATACGCAGTATTTT. As protein: CATSRGANTQYF.

The genes are TRBV11-2 and TRBJ2-7, with D possibly TRBD1 on 5 matching bases. The V and J ends lost 0 bases and 3 bases respectively, with 12 bases between them. The CDR3 extends over 15 amino acids. The germline gives CDR1 SGHAT, CDR2 FQNNGV. The CDR3 is CASSLDFDRVYEQYF. The CDR3 DNA is TGTGCCAGCAGCTTAGACTTTGACAGAGTCTACGAGCAGTACTTC.

CDR3 region: CASSPGWGTDTQYF. The CDR3 DNA reads TGTGCCAGCTCACCAGGTTGGGGGACAGATACGCAGTATTTT. The chain joins TRBV18 to TRBJ2-3; perhaps D is TRBD1 or TRBD2 (5 bases each). Germline V gene data show CDR1 as KGHSH and CDR2 as LQKENI. V was cut by 2 bases and J by 3 bases, with 9 bases left in between. CDR3 length: 14 amino acids.

The CDR3 spells CASSSGTSGYNEQFF. CDR3 nucleotides: TGTGCCAGCAGCTCCGGGACTAGCGGGTACAATGAGCAGTTCTTC. This chain connects TRBV5-4 to TRBJ2-1; TRBD2 aligns across 12 bases. CDR1 SGHNT and CDR2 YYREEE come from the germline V gene (reference sequence). With V trimmed by 3 bases and J by 4 bases, 2 bases remained unmatched. This CDR3 has 15 amino acids. Full variable domain (remainder filled in from reference TRBV5-4 and TRBJ2-1): ETGVTQSPTHLIKTRGQQVTLRCSSQSGHNTVSWYQQALGQGPQFIFQYYREEENGRGNFPPRFSGLQFPNYSSELNVNALELDDSALYLCASSSGTSGYNEQFFGPGTRLTVL.

This clone came up many times. The chain has TRBV6-6 and TRBJ2-1; 16 bases map to TRBD2. Trimming took 6 bases from V and 9 from J; bases not matched to a gene: 5. This CDR3 has 15 amino acids. CDR1 and CDR2 (germline): MNHNY, SVGAGI (reference sequence). Here the CDR3 reads CASRGTSGRAGEQFF. The CDR3 bases are TGTGCCAGCAGGGGGACTAGCGGGAGGGCCGGTGAGCAGTTCTTC.

The chain couples TRBV4-1 to TRBJ1-1, with D unclear. In germline, CDR1 is MGHRA, CDR2 YSYEKL. The V gene lost 4 bases and the J gene lost 1 base, with 13 bases spanning the gap. CDR3 size: 15 residues. The CDR3 DNA sequence: TGCGCCAGCAGCCGGGGTCTGGGAGGGAACACTGAAGCTTTCTTT. It is translated as CASSRGLGGNTEAFF.

This clone appeared a single time. The V call is TRBV6-1, the J call TRBJ2-5; D is possibly TRBD1 (5 bases). CDR1 MNHNS and CDR2 SASEGT come from the germline V gene. V was clipped by 8 bases and J by 4 bases, with 17 bases between them. The CDR3 sequence is 14 residues long. CDR3 sequence reads: CASGAGPQGETQYF. In DNA, the CDR3 is TGTGCCAGCGGGGCCGGGCCACAAGGAGAGACCCAGTACTTC.

The sample holds one count of this clone. The gene calls are TRBV4-3 and TRBJ1-4; D gene ambiguous. The CDR3 is made up of 16 amino acids. Germline V gene sequence: CDR1 LGHNA, CDR2 YSLEER. V was shortened by 0 bases and J by 5 bases, with 13 bases between the two germline ends. As DNA, the CDR3 is TGCGCCAGCAGCCAAGATCGGCCTGGTGCAAATGAAAAACTGTTTTTT. Residues: CASSQDRPGANEKLFF.